The 16 T cell receptor beta chains in this list originate from one sample, sequenced in a study of T cells in Graves' hyperthyroidism and ophthalmopathy. From RNA transcripts, TCR beta CDR3 regions were amplified. Carried out on the TCR CDR3, a first-round RT-PCR used the HTBI primer set. TCRdb reprocessed the multiplex PCR reads with MiXCR, giving one entry per CDR3 protein. The sample has approximately 400,000 distinct CDR3 sequences; about 18% are singletons. Sequenced material: blood. Source of these receptors: a man in his late teens or twenties with Graves' ophthalmopathy.

At least ten counts were recorded for this clonotype. The chain joins TRBV7-3 to TRBJ2-3; 9 bases align to TRBD2. CDR1 is SGHTA, CDR2 FQGTGA, per germline. The ends lost 5 bases at V and 5 bases at J; junction bases unmatched: 11. The CDR3 covers 16 residues. The CDR3 DNA reads as TGTGCCAGCAGCCCCCGGAGTAGCGGGGGCCGAGATACGCAGTATTTT. Translation gives CASSPRSSGGRDTQYF.

This clonotype was detected a few times. V is TRBV19 and J is TRBJ1-1, with 9 nucleotides matching TRBD1. Per germline, CDR1 LNHDA and CDR2 SQIVND (reference sequence). The CDR3 has 14 amino acids. With 3 bases clipped from V and 10 bases from J, the junction kept 9 bases outside the gene matches. The CDR3, as DNA: TGTGCCAGTAGTATGTCGGGACAGGGTGTGGGAGCTTTCTTT. Translating it yields CASSMSGQGVGAFF.

The rearrangement links TRBV5-1 to TRBJ1-1, with D maybe TRBD1 (5 bases). Germline V lookup: CDR1 SGHRS, CDR2 YFSETQ. The CDR3 contains 15 residues. Trimming cost V 2 bases and J 0 bases, with 11 bases left between them. The CDR3 protein is CASSFSGPMNTEAFF. In DNA form, the CDR3 reads TGCGCCAGCAGCTTCTCGGGGCCCATGAACACTGAAGCTTTCTTT.

The chain joins TRBV28 to TRBJ2-7; D gene unclear. V was shortened by 8 bases and J by 4 bases, with 12 bases between the two germline ends. Germline CDR1 MDHEN, CDR2 SYDVKM. The CDR3 extends over 12 amino acids. The CDR3 nucleotides read TGTGCCAGCCGCGCGGAACCTTACGAGCAGTACTTC. Translated: CASRAEPYEQYF.

The rearrangement links TRBV5-1 to TRBJ1-2, with D perhaps matching TRBD1 (6 bases). The CDR3 consists of 14 residues. Trimming removed 4 bases from V and 4 bases from J, with 14 bases in between. Germline V gene lookup returns CDR1 SGHRS and CDR2 YFSETQ. The CDR3, as DNA: TGCGCCAGCAGCCCGGGGGGCCAGTTCTATGGCTACACCTTC. Translating it yields CASSPGGQFYGYTF. The full variable domain, its missing parts supplied by reference TRBV5-1 and TRBJ1-2, is KAGVTQTPRYLIKTRGQQVTLSCSPISGHRSVSWYQQTPGQGLQFLFEYFSETQRNKGNFPGRFSGRQFSNSRSEMNVSTLELGDSALYLCASSPGGQFYGYTFGSGTRLTVV.

The genes are TRBV20-1 and TRBJ1-2; TRBD1 aligns across 9 bases. CDR1 and CDR2 (germline): DFQATT, SNEGSKA (reference sequence). Unmatched junction bases numbered 4, after V lost 0 bases and J lost 8 bases. The CDR3 is 13 amino acids. CDR3 protein: CSARDTGGEGYTF. DNA for the CDR3: TGCAGTGCTAGAGATACAGGGGGCGAAGGCTACACCTTC.

In its sample, this clonotype was seen a few times. This sequence joins TRBV12-3 or TRBV12-4 and TRBJ1-3; 8 bases align to TRBD1. V shed 6 bases, J shed 3 bases, and the junction held 7 bases outside the gene matches. CDR3 length equals 15 residues. The chain's CDR3 is CASRYTGTGGNTIYF. CDR3 nucleotide sequence: TGTGCCAGCAGGTACACCGGGACAGGTGGAAACACCATATATTTT.

This clonotype was detected ten times or more. The chain is built from TRBV28 and TRBJ1-1, with D unresolved. CDR3 length: 13 amino acids. Germline assignment: CDR1 MDHEN and CDR2 SYDVKM. The V and J ends lost 6 bases and 1 base respectively, with 9 bases between them. This CDR3 is CASRKGTNTEAFF. The CDR3, as DNA: TGTGCCAGCAGGAAGGGCACGAACACTGAAGCTTTCTTT.

This clonotype was seen at least ten times. The chain joins TRBV6-2 or TRBV6-3 to TRBJ1-2, with TRBD1 matching over 8 bases. The CDR3 spans 17 residues. Germline CDR1 reads MNHEY; CDR2 reads SVGEGT. V was clipped by 4 bases and J by 4 bases; unmatched bases: 14. The CDR3 DNA is TGTGCCAGCAGTTCCGGACAGGGCCCCGGGCTGGGCTATGGCTACACCTTC. Its protein product is CASSSGQGPGLGYGYTF.

This clonotype has just a few counts. J is TRBJ1-4 and V is TRBV4-1, with 8 bases aligning to TRBD1. V dropped 5 bases and J dropped 8; count of bases not matched to a gene: 10. The V gene's germline CDR1 is MGHRA and CDR2 YSYEKL. This CDR3 comprises 15 residues. CDR3 in amino acids: CASSSNRGEGEKLFF. The CDR3 region has the DNA TGCGCCAGCAGCTCAAACAGGGGGGAGGGAGAAAAACTGTTTTTT.

This clonotype showed up many times. This rearrangement joins TRBV11-2 to TRBJ2-7, with D tentatively TRBD1 (6 bases). The CDR3 is 14 amino acids. V was cut by 3 bases and J by 4 bases, with 13 bases left in between. Per germline, CDR1 SGHAT and CDR2 FQNNGV. The CDR3 sequence is CASSFGTITYEQYF. The CDR3 bases are TGTGCCAGCAGCTTTGGGACAATTACGTACGAGCAGTACTTC.

This clonotype was seen repeatedly, ten times or more. This sequence joins TRBV6-1 and TRBJ2-1; the D gene could be TRBD1 or TRBD2 (5 bases each). V shed 2 bases and J shed 8 bases, with 16 bases lying between them. Germline CDR1 MNHNS, CDR2 SASEGT. There are 15 residues in the CDR3. The chain's CDR3 is CASSEFGDLSDEQFF. The CDR3 DNA reads TGTGCCAGCAGTGAATTTGGGGACCTTTCGGATGAGCAGTTCTTC.

This clonotype occurred a few times. This sequence may be a read error, since a much larger clone differs from it by one base. The chain combines TRBV7-9 with TRBJ2-7; possibly TRBD1 for D (5 bases). Deletions cut 5 bases from V and 6 bases from J, with 20 bases between. There are 15 residues in the CDR3. Germline V gene data show CDR1 as SEHNR and CDR2 as FQNEAQ (reference sequence). As DNA, the CDR3 is TGTGCCAGCAGCCACCCCCTGACAGAACACTGCGAGCAGTACTTC. Protein sequence: CASSHPLTEHCEQYF.

The table lists this clonotype with many counts. The V call is TRBV12-3 or TRBV12-4, the J call TRBJ2-3; no clear D. This CDR3 is 12 amino acids long. V lost 6 bases, J lost 5 bases, and 9 bases lay in between. CDR3 nucleotide sequence: TGTGCCAGCAGCCAAAGCGTAGATACGCAGTATTTT. Protein product: CASSQSVDTQYF.

This clonotype was seen many times. The chain combines TRBV12-3 or TRBV12-4 with TRBJ1-5; 9 bases align to TRBD1. This CDR3 has 14 amino acids. V was pared by 8 bases and J by 4 bases, with 6 bases of the junction left unmatched. CDR3 residues: CASSGTGNNQPQHF. For the CDR3, the DNA is TGTGCCAGCTCAGGGACAGGGAATAATCAGCCCCAGCATTTT.

The chain uses TRBV4-1 and TRBJ1-1, with 9 nucleotides matching TRBD1. Trimming removed 5 bases from V and 8 bases from J; junction bases left unmatched: 6. In germline, CDR1 is MGHRA, CDR2 YSYEKL. CDR3 size: 13 residues. The CDR3 DNA is TGCGCCAGCAGCAAGCCGGGACAGGGAGAAGCTTTCTTT. Protein sequence: CASSKPGQGEAFF.